The clone carrying this T cell receptor beta chain counts as medium-sized (0.01 to 0.1%). Its target is not known. This sample was included in a study of circulating CD8 cells and anti-PD-1 response in melanoma. In the study overall: About 45% of the 13 patients had prior targeted therapy or immunotherapy; seven did not. Study-wide results and limits: Under 8% of TRB clonotypes were shared between subsets at M1.

Four subsets defined by PD-1 and/or TIGIT were sorted from live CD3+CD8+TCRalphabeta+ cells. The QIAseq Immune Repertoire TCR panel built the libraries from roughly 16 ng of total RNA. TCRdb re-called the reads through MiXCR, storing one row per CDR3 protein. The top ten clones hold roughly an eighth of a sample with over 1,000 distinct CDR3 sequences, 8.5% to 12% of them seen once. The CDR3 consists of 13 residues. The V end lost 5 bases, the J end lost 4 bases, and 12 bases lay between the germline ends. From germline, CDR1 is MNHEY and CDR2 SMNVEV (reference sequence). This chain uses TRBV27 with TRBJ2-7; D possibly uses TRBD1 or TRBD2 (5 bases each). The sequence was obtained from a human donor with melanoma. The sample consisted of CD8+ T cells from PBMCs, taken at baseline or after one month of anti-PD-1 therapy (not recorded which). The CDR3 here is CASSPGTPYEQYF. DNA of the CDR3: TGTGCCAGCAGTCCCGGGACCCCTTACGAGCAGTACTTC.